This is a list of T cell receptor beta chains from one sample in a study of vaccination effects on CD4 cells after COVID-19. The antigens of these receptors remain unknown. Measured with immunoSEQ multiplex PCR; TCRdb has only the in-frame clones, and not every one. The table shows roughly 41,000 clones, with 77% occurring only once. The sequencing here drew on CD4+ T cells from PBMCs cultured with HCoV-NL63 spike peptides, taken before COVID-19 vaccination. These receptors were obtained from a human donor who received a COVID-19 vaccine. The CDR3 runs from the conserved cysteine through the conserved F or W.

v_gene	j_gene	CDR3aa
TRBV6-5	TRBJ2-3	CASSRGQGAYTQYF
TRBV24-1	TRBJ2-2	CATSDLTSFRAGELFF
TRBV6-6	TRBJ2-3	CASSPRQGINTQYF
TRBV12-5	TRBJ1-1	CASGPLQGLNTEAFF
TRBV5-5	TRBJ2-3	CASSLGGRGHTDTQYF
TRBV5-1	TRBJ2-1	CASSQGGEGEQFF
TRBV7-8	TRBJ2-1	CASSLRDRQFF
TRBV7-2	TRBJ2-5	CASSFSYQETQYF
TRBV6-5	TRBJ2-5	CASRQGGRYTQYF
TRBV30	TRBJ1-3	CAWSDLAGRNTIYF
TRBV18	TRBJ2-2	CASSPNRGGGTGELFF
TRBV28	TRBJ1-1	CASSSITGGRNTEAFF
TRBV6-6	TRBJ1-2	CASSYSRDRPYGYTF
TRBV3-1/TRBV3-2	TRBJ2-3	CASSQDTDTQYF
TRBV20-1	TRBJ1-1	CSAGLGTEAFF
TRBV19	TRBJ1-2	CASSAFKGTGYGYTF
TRBV3-1/TRBV3-2	TRBJ2-3	CASSQLMGNTQYF
TRBV7-2	TRBJ1-6	CASSRRTGSGNSPLHF
TRBV3-1/TRBV3-2	TRBJ2-4	CASSQVSVAKNIQYF
TRBV9	TRBJ1-2	CASSVFQETNYGYTF
TRBV18	TRBJ2-2	CASSPPWGNTGELFF
TRBV5-4	TRBJ2-1	CASSLEPEFSYNEQFF
TRBV9	TRBJ2-1	CASSVGSAGSYNEQFF
TRBV28	TRBJ1-1	CASSLILNTEAFF
TRBV5-1	TRBJ2-2	CASSTQGDTGELFF
TRBV2	TRBJ2-2	CASRGQTNTGELFF
TRBV30	TRBJ1-3	CAWSPLDISGNTIYF
TRBV5-1	TRBJ1-1	CASSLDPGQGSLNTEAFF
TRBV3-1/TRBV3-2	TRBJ1-1	CASSQDAPRNTEAFF
TRBV5-1	TRBJ1-4	CASRVQGSNEKLFF
TRBV7-3	TRBJ2-3	CASSLGGGGDTQYF
TRBV5-6	TRBJ2-2	CASNSGQGAGTGELFF
TRBV5-1	TRBJ1-6	CASSFQGGGSPLHF
TRBV13	TRBJ2-2	CASSLSNQAGGPGELFF
TRBV6-6	TRBJ1-1	CASSLDSLGFF
TRBV9	TRBJ1-2	CASSVDRGYGYTF
TRBV12-3/TRBV12-4	TRBJ2-3	CASSGDWADTQYF
TRBV5-1	TRBJ1-2	CASSLTVTGMGYTF
TRBV19	TRBJ1-6	CASSIGTGSSYNSPLHF
TRBV11-2	TRBJ2-1	CASSLVDGTNNEQFF
TRBV9	TRBJ1-2	CASSMDGVRGYTF
TRBV19	TRBJ1-2	CASSIGYRAPLGYTF
TRBV6-5	TRBJ1-1	CASRAGPITEAFF
TRBV6-5	TRBJ1-2	CASSLEGGYGYTF
TRBV9	TRBJ1-3	CASSVVEREGGNTIYF
TRBV7-9	TRBJ1-2	CASIKEGYGYTF
TRBV6-5	TRBJ1-1	CASWSFSGGTEAFF
TRBV5-1	TRBJ2-5	CASTVSGGYFQETQYF
TRBV9	TRBJ2-5	CASSVEGVGGQTQYF
TRBV5-1	TRBJ1-2	CASSQGQGSGYTF